The sequence of this T cell receptor (beta chain) was determined in a study of blood T cells in healthy people across ages. This CDR3 comprises 17 residues. Germline lookup yields CDR1 SGHRS and CDR2 YFSETQ. V gave up 4 bases and J gave up 1 base, with 20 bases separating them. For the second PCR, which ran for about 6 to 11 cycles, a sample-barcoded 5' primer and a J-beta primer mix were used. TCRdb analysed the 5' RACE reads with MiXCR anew, one entry per CDR3 protein. Altogether about 780,000 distinct CDR3 sequences are present, around 62% being singletons, with the ten largest covering 28%. V usage is TRBV5-1 and J usage is TRBJ2-5; TRBD2 might be the D (6 bases). This receptor was taken from a man aged 25 to 45 in good health. Sequencing input: blood. DNA of the CDR3: TGCGCCAGCAGCCTCGCATCGATGGGGGGATTCCAAGAGACCCAGTACTTC. This encodes CASSLASMGGFQETQYF.